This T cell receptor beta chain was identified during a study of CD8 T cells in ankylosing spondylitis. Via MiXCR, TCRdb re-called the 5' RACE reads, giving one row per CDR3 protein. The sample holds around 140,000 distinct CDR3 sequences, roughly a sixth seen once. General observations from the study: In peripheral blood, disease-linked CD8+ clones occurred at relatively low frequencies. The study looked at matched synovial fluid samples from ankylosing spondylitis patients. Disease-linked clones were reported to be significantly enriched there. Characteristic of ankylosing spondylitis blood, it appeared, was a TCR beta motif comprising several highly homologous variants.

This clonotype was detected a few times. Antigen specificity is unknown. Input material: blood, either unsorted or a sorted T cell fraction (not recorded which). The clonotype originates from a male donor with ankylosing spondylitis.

In DNA form, the CDR3 reads TGCGCCAGCAGCTATAGACAGGGGGCGGCTATTGGCTACACCTTC. Amino acid sequence: CASSYRQGAAIGYTF. The rearrangement joins TRBV4-1 to TRBJ1-2, with 10 positions matching TRBD1. Germline trimming cut 5 bases from V and 7 bases from J; bases unmatched to any gene: 10. This CDR3 region has 15 residues. Germline lookup yields CDR1 MGHRA and CDR2 YSYEKL.